The 25 T cell receptor beta chains presented below share a single source sample, sequenced in a study of blood T cells in healthy people across ages. A second 7 to 11 cycle PCR used barcoded and J-beta primers. TCRdb called the 5' RACE reads again in MiXCR, with one record for every CDR3 protein. The sample lists some 560,000 distinct CDR3 sequences, about 28% occurring once. This sample also appeared in a second study, on T cells of mothers and their children.

Sequencing was done on a sample of blood. The receptor source for this set is a boy under 10 years old in good health.

The chain links TRBV7-9 to TRBJ2-5, with D perhaps matching TRBD2 (6 bases). The J call is uncertain, as TRBJ2-1 better fits the DNA end. CDR3 length: 15 residues. Germline CDR1 is SEHNR and CDR2 is FQNEAQ (reference sequence). CDR3: CASSLRDWGFGEQFF. CDR3 nucleotides: TGTGCCAGCAGCCTCCGGGACTGGGGTTTTGGTGAGCAGTTCTTC.

This clonotype was seen only a few times. The chain is built from TRBV5-1 and TRBJ2-1, with 7 bases that match TRBD1. Looked up from germline, CDR1 is SGHRS and CDR2 is YFSETQ. The CDR3 has 14 amino acids. Trimming removed 2 bases from V and 4 bases from J; junction bases left unmatched: 3. CDR3 in amino acids: CASSFGTAYNEQFF. CDR3 nucleotide sequence: TGCGCCAGCAGCTTCGGGACAGCATACAATGAGCAGTTCTTC. Drawing the rest from reference TRBV5-1 and TRBJ2-1, the complete variable domain is KAGVTQTPRYLIKTRGQQVTLSCSPISGHRSVSWYQQTPGQGLQFLFEYFSETQRNKGNFPGRFSGRQFSNSRSEMNVSTLELGDSALYLCASSFGTAYNEQFFGPGTRLTVL.

The chain employs TRBV12-3 or TRBV12-4 and TRBJ2-7; no clear D. Trimming cost V 4 bases and J 1 base, with 14 bases left between them. The CDR3 spans 15 residues. The CDR3 DNA is TGTGCCAGCAGTTACTTTGGGGTCAGTTCCTACGAGCAGTACTTC. This sequence encodes CASSYFGVSSYEQYF.

The J gene is TRBJ1-5, the V gene TRBV29-1, with 8 bases that match TRBD1. Germline trimming cut 4 bases from V and 3 bases from J; bases unmatched to any gene: 2. The CDR3 loop spans 13 amino acids. Germline CDR1 reads SQVTM; CDR2 reads ANQGSEA. The CDR3 nucleotides read TGCAGCGTTGCCAGGGGGCTCAATCAGCCCCAGCATTTT. Translating gives CSVARGLNQPQHF.

V is TRBV20-1 and J is TRBJ2-7, with TRBD2 identical over 10 bases. Germline V gives CDR1 DFQATT, CDR2 SNEGSKA (reference sequence). J lost 1 base, V lost 1 base, and 4 bases had no gene match. The CDR3 is 15 amino acids. The CDR3 region has the DNA TGCAGTGCTAGAGTAGCGGGGGGCAATTCCTACGAGCAGTACTTC. Its protein product is CSARVAGGNSYEQYF.

V and J are TRBV15 and TRBJ1-4, with TRBD1 as a possible D gene (5 bases). CDR1 and CDR2 (germline): LNHNV, YYDKDF (reference sequence). The CDR3 is made up of 15 amino acids. V lost 3 bases to trimming and J lost 6 bases, with 14 bases between them. The CDR3 here is CATSRGNGAYEKLFF. The DNA of the CDR3 is TGTGCCACCAGCAGGGGTAATGGGGCCTATGAAAAACTGTTTTTT.

This clonotype has just a few counts. The chain employs TRBV7-9 and TRBJ2-2; D may be TRBD1 or TRBD2 (5 bases each). The ends were cut back, 4 bases at V and 7 bases at J, with 10 bases in the middle. The CDR3 sequence is 13 residues long. The V gene's germline CDR1 is SEHNR and CDR2 FQNEAQ (reference sequence). Here the CDR3 reads CASSYGTFGELFF. CDR3 coding DNA: TGTGCCAGCAGCTACGGGACGTTCGGGGAGCTGTTTTTT. Full variable domain (missing parts from reference TRBV7-9 and TRBJ2-2): DTGVSQNPRHKITKRGQNVTFRCDPISEHNRLYWYRQTLGQGPEFLTYFQNEAQLEKSRLLSDRFSAERPKGSFSTLEIQRTEQGDSAMYLCASSYGTFGELFFGEGSRLTVL.

CDR3 sequence: CASSLTRGGTEAFF. The DNA of the CDR3 is TGTGCCAGCAGCTTAACCAGGGGCGGCACTGAAGCTTTCTTT. The V and J genes are TRBV7-9 and TRBJ1-1; perhaps TRBD1 as D (6 bases). The germline gives CDR1 SEHNR, CDR2 FQNEAQ (reference sequence). CDR3 length: 14 residues. Trimming left V 2 bases short and J 4 bases short, with 11 bases between.

V and J are TRBV7-9 and TRBJ2-2; perhaps D is TRBD1 or TRBD2 (5 bases each). Germline lookup yields CDR1 SEHNR and CDR2 FQNEAQ (reference sequence). The CDR3 spans 18 residues. V dropped 4 bases and J dropped 0 bases, with 18 bases sitting between them. The CDR3 region has the DNA TGTGCCAGCAGCTCCCCCCTGTTGGGACGGGCGAACACCGGGGAGCTGTTTTTT. Translation gives CASSSPLLGRANTGELFF.

In its sample, this clonotype was seen a few times. CDR3 coding DNA: TGCGCCAGCAGCGGAGGGGATGGTGGTGAAAAACTGTTTTTT. Encoded protein: CASSGGDGGEKLFF. The J gene is TRBJ1-4, the V gene TRBV5-1, with D perhaps matching TRBD1 (5 bases). This CDR3 has 14 residues. The germline V gene has CDR1 SGHRS and CDR2 YFSETQ. Trimming shortened V by 4 bases and J by 7 bases, and 14 bases separated the two germline ends.

The rearrangement joins TRBV5-1 to TRBJ2-2; the D is unclear. The CDR3 length is 16 residues. The germline CDR1 and CDR2 sequences are SGHRS and YFSETQ. Trimming stripped 4 bases from V and 0 bases from J, with 13 bases between. CDR3 in DNA: TGCGCCAGCAGCCGAGATAGCTGCACGAACACCGGGGAGCTGTTTTTT. Residues: CASSRDSCTNTGELFF.

The chain links TRBV30 to TRBJ1-1; weak D call: TRBD1 (5 bases). Germline-derived CDR1 and CDR2 are GTSNPN and SVGIG (reference sequence). This CDR3 spans 11 amino acids. V lost 8 bases, J lost 10 bases, and 17 bases lay in between. CDR3 region: CAGNSGTAAFF. In DNA, the CDR3 is TGTGCCGGGAATTCTGGGACCGCAGCTTTCTTT.

The table lists this clonotype with a few counts. The V and J genes are TRBV10-2 and TRBJ2-5; a possible D gene is TRBD1 (6 bases). The CDR3 has 16 residues. Trimming left V 4 bases short and J 4 bases short, with 19 bases between. The germline CDR1 and CDR2 sequences are WSHSY and SAAADI. The CDR3 DNA sequence: TGCGCCAGCAGTGCGATGGGGGCAGGGAAATCAGAGACCCAGTACTTC. Encoded protein: CASSAMGAGKSETQYF.

The V and J genes are TRBV11-2 and TRBJ2-1; perhaps TRBD2 as D (6 bases). V lost 5 bases, J lost 6 bases, and 23 bases lay in between. Germline CDR1 SGHAT, CDR2 FQNNGV. This CDR3 spans 17 amino acids. The CDR3 DNA sequence: TGTGCCAGCAGCCAAATTACCGGGACTGGGACCCCCAATGAGCAGTTCTTC. Its protein product is CASSQITGTGTPNEQFF.

The chain links TRBV5-1 to TRBJ2-3, with 8 positions matching TRBD2. The J segment lost 4 bases and the V segment lost 0 bases, leaving 4 bases of the junction unmatched. This CDR3 is built from 15 residues. The V gene's germline CDR1 is SGHRS and CDR2 YFSETQ. CDR3 residues: CASSLGPAGADTQYF. CDR3 bases: TGCGCCAGCAGCTTGGGCCCAGCGGGAGCAGATACGCAGTATTTT. The variable domain in full, completed from reference TRBV5-1 and TRBJ2-3, reads KAGVTQTPRYLIKTRGQQVTLSCSPISGHRSVSWYQQTPGQGLQFLFEYFSETQRNKGNFPGRFSGRQFSNSRSEMNVSTLELGDSALYLCASSLGPAGADTQYFGPGTRLTVL.

The chain links TRBV7-2 to TRBJ2-7; 9 bases map to TRBD2. Germline assignment: CDR1 SGHTA and CDR2 FQGNSA. V shed 5 bases and J 2 bases; nucleotides not matched to a gene: 7. CDR3 size: 15 residues. The CDR3 DNA reads TGTGCCAGCAGCGCCACTAGCGGGTCTCCCTACGAGCAGTACTTC. It codes for CASSATSGSPYEQYF.

V gene TRBV6-5 combines with J gene TRBJ2-5, with 10 bases lining up with TRBD1. The J call may be in error: the DNA end matches TRBJ2-7 better. In germline, CDR1 is MNHEY, CDR2 SVGAGI. There are 13 residues in the CDR3. CDR3 nucleotides: TGTGCCAGCACCGGGACAGGGGCCTACGAGCAGTACTTC. Translating gives CASTGTGAYEQYF.

This clonotype has only a few counts. The chain combines TRBV12-3 or TRBV12-4 with TRBJ1-2; weak D call: TRBD1 (6 bases). V was shortened by 5 bases and J by 3 bases, with 10 bases between the two germline ends. The CDR3 covers 13 residues. CDR3: CASSPRTDYGYTF. The CDR3 nucleotides read TGTGCCAGCAGTCCCAGGACAGACTATGGCTACACCTTC.

The J gene is TRBJ1-6, the V gene TRBV5-1, with TRBD1 matching over 7 bases. Germline CDR1 SGHRS, CDR2 YFSETQ. V lost 5 bases, J lost 5 bases, and 13 bases stayed unmatched. The CDR3 extends over 17 amino acids. The CDR3 loop reads CASRRTGQSIHNSPLHF. The CDR3 DNA follows: TGCGCCAGCAGAAGGACAGGCCAATCAATCCATAATTCACCCCTCCACTTT.

The sample holds a few counts of this clonotype. The gene calls are TRBV6-5 and TRBJ2-5; maybe TRBD2 (5 bases). The ends were cut back, 6 bases at V and 0 bases at J, with 11 bases in the middle. The CDR3 is 14 amino acids. From germline, CDR1 is MNHEY and CDR2 SVGAGI. The CDR3 bases are TGTGCCAGCAGCTCTAGCCCCTACCAAGAGACCCAGTACTTC. Translated, it gives CASSSSPYQETQYF.

The J gene is TRBJ2-5, the V gene TRBV6-5; 8 nucleotides line up with TRBD2. The DNA end is a closer match to TRBJ2-1, so the J assignment may be wrong. The length of the CDR3 is 15 residues. Germline lookup yields CDR1 MNHEY and CDR2 SVGAGI. CDR3 coding DNA: TGTGCCAGCAGGCGAGCGGGAGTTGCGGCCAATGAGCAGTTCTTC. Translating gives CASRRAGVAANEQFF.

This clonotype has a handful of counts. The junction differs from germline at one of its ends, possibly a read error. The chain couples TRBV3-1 to TRBJ2-1, with D maybe TRBD2 (5 bases). The germline CDR1 and CDR2 sequences are LGHDT and YNNKEL (reference sequence). The CDR3 sequence is 15 residues long. The DNA of the CDR3 is TGCGCCAGCAGCGAACTTCGGGGTGAAGACAATGAGCAGTTCTTC. It specifies CASSELRGEDNEQFF.

This clonotype was seen more than once but under ten times. The chain links TRBV30 to TRBJ2-4; TRBD1 agrees at 7 bases. The V gene's germline CDR1 is GTSNPN and CDR2 SVGIG (reference sequence). V shed 5 bases, J shed 6 bases, and the junction held 10 bases outside the gene matches. CDR3 length equals 14 residues. The CDR3 sequence: CAWGREDRRNIQYF. CDR3 DNA: TGTGCCTGGGGAAGAGAGGACAGGCGAAACATTCAGTACTTC.

This chain uses TRBV5-1 with TRBJ2-1; 8 nucleotides agree with TRBD2. V lost 8 bases, J lost 4 bases, and 14 bases stayed unmatched. The CDR3 length is 16 residues. Germline V CDR1 and CDR2: SGHRS, YFSETQ. Here the CDR3 reads CARTLTGREDYNEQFF. As DNA, the CDR3 is TGCGCCAGGACCCTAACTGGGCGGGAGGATTACAATGAGCAGTTCTTC.

The chain recombines TRBV27 with TRBJ1-3; D uncertain. The V and J ends lost 1 base and 4 bases respectively, with 5 bases between them. Looked up from germline, CDR1 is MNHEY and CDR2 is SMNVEV (reference sequence). This CDR3 is 13 amino acids long. CDR3 DNA sequence: TGTGCCAGCAGTTTATTCGGGGGAAACACCATATATTTT. Its translation is CASSLFGGNTIYF.